A single sample gave rise to the 17 T cell receptor beta chains below, sequenced in a study of cytomegalovirus exposure and HLA in healthy donors. TCRdb's copy holds only in-frame clones and misses some; the assay was immunoSEQ multiplex PCR. The sample has fewer than 200,000 clones; about 86% are singletons. The sequenced sample was PBMCs. These receptors were collected from a woman in her twenties or thirties in good health and CMV-seronegative.

The chain links TRBV2 to TRBJ2-1; 10 positions match TRBD2. The germline V gene encodes CDR1 SNHLY and CDR2 FYNNEI. V shed 3 bases, J shed 5 bases, and the junction held 4 bases outside the gene matches. The CDR3 sequence is 15 residues long. This CDR3 reads CASSDSSGGNNEQFF. The CDR3, as DNA: TGTGCCAGCAGTGATTCTAGCGGGGGTAACAATGAGCAGTTCTTC.

The chain has TRBV5-4 and TRBJ2-7; perhaps TRBD1 as D (5 bases). V was trimmed by 4 bases and J by 4 bases, leaving 9 bases between them. Germline CDR1 and CDR2: SGHNT and YYREEE (reference sequence). This CDR3 has 12 amino acids. The CDR3 loop is CASSLPGYEQYF. In DNA, the CDR3 is TGTGCCAGCAGCCTACCAGGGTACGAGCAGTACTTC.

V and J are TRBV14 and TRBJ2-1; TRBD2 matches at 8 bases. This CDR3 contains 11 residues. Germline CDR1 and CDR2: SGHDN and FVKESK. V lost 8 bases to trimming and J lost 12 bases; unmatched junction nucleotides: 6. In DNA, the CDR3 is TGTGCCAGCGGATTAGCGGGGAGGCAGTTCTTC. The encoded protein is CASGLAGRQFF.

The chain is built from TRBV10-3 and TRBJ2-7; D remains ambiguous. Trimming took off 0 bases at V and 0 bases at J, with 9 bases between the two ends. Per germline, CDR1 ENHRY and CDR2 SYGVKD. The CDR3 sequence is 15 residues long. The CDR3 DNA reads as TGTGCCATCAGTGAGTCCGCGATGAGCTCCTACGAGCAGTACTTC. It codes for CAISESAMSSYEQYF.

This clone appeared a few times. The genes are TRBV6-1 and TRBJ2-6; D uncertain. V lost 2 bases and J lost 3, with 5 bases in between. This CDR3 is 14 amino acids long. Germline CDR1 is MNHNS and CDR2 is SASEGT. The CDR3 here is CASSEQVGANVLTF. The CDR3 nucleotides are TGTGCCAGCAGTGAACAGGTTGGGGCCAACGTCCTGACTTTC.

The chain couples TRBV14 to TRBJ2-5; tentatively, D is TRBD1 (5 bases). CDR3 length equals 12 residues. Trimming cost V 3 bases and J 5 bases, with 7 bases left between them. Germline CDR1 reads SGHDN; CDR2 reads FVKESK. CDR3 coding DNA: TGTGCCAGCAGCCAGGGGCTGGAGACCCAGTACTTC. Amino acid sequence: CASSQGLETQYF.

The chain recombines TRBV15 with TRBJ1-4; the D is unclear. Germline CDR1 reads LNHNV; CDR2 reads YYDKDF (reference sequence). The CDR3 totals 17 residues. Trimming left V 3 bases short and J 8 bases short, with 22 bases between. The CDR3 reads CATSSPLGILGREKLFF. In DNA form, the CDR3 reads TGTGCCACCAGCAGCCCCCTGGGGATTCTGGGGAGGGAAAAACTGTTTTTT.

This clone appeared a few times. The chain employs TRBV10-2 and TRBJ2-1; 8 bases map to TRBD2. Losses at the gene ends were 3 bases for V and 7 bases for J; bases not matched to a gene: 8. The V gene's germline CDR1 is WSHSY and CDR2 SAAADI. This CDR3 comprises 15 residues. CDR3 region: CASSDTGGRKNEQFF. Here the CDR3 DNA reads TGCGCCAGCAGTGACACGGGGGGGCGGAAGAATGAGCAGTTCTTC.

The J gene is TRBJ1-3, the V gene TRBV5-1, with D possibly TRBD1 on 5 matching bases. The CDR3 extends over 15 amino acids. Trimming shortened V by 4 bases and J by 4 bases, and 15 bases separated the two germline ends. Germline V CDR1 and CDR2: SGHRS, YFSETQ. This chain's CDR3 is CASSGGTASGNTIYF. In DNA, the CDR3 is TGCGCCAGCAGCGGGGGGACGGCGTCAGGAAACACCATATATTTT.

This chain joins TRBV7-9 and TRBJ1-1; no clear D. The V end lost 5 bases, the J end lost 2 bases, and 15 bases lay between the germline ends. CDR1 is SEHNR, CDR2 FQNEAQ, per germline (reference sequence). The CDR3 consists of 15 residues. The CDR3 loop is CASSPSGDGNTEAFF. The CDR3 DNA reads as TGTGCCAGCAGCCCAAGCGGTGACGGAAACACTGAAGCTTTCTTT.

The V call is TRBV19, the J call TRBJ1-4, with a possible D match to TRBD1 (5 bases). There are 14 residues in the CDR3. V shed 4 bases and J shed 0 bases, with 6 bases lying between them. The germline V gene encodes CDR1 LNHDA and CDR2 SQIVND (reference sequence). The CDR3 nucleotides read TGTGCCAGTAGTAGACAGACAACTAATGAAAAACTGTTTTTT. The encoded protein is CASSRQTTNEKLFF.

V gene TRBV6-4 combines with J gene TRBJ2-1; 10 bases map to TRBD2. Germline V CDR1 and CDR2: MRHNA, SNTAGT. The CDR3 covers 15 residues. V shed 3 bases, J shed 5 bases, and the junction held 4 bases outside the gene matches. CDR3 residues: CASSERTSGDNEQFF. CDR3 in DNA: TGTGCCAGCAGTGAAAGGACTAGCGGCGACAATGAGCAGTTCTTC.

J is TRBJ1-2 and V is TRBV5-1; D not resolved. The CDR3 extends over 14 amino acids. Germline CDR1 is SGHRS and CDR2 is YFSETQ. Trimming took off 1 base at V and 7 bases at J, with 14 bases between the two ends. Here the CDR3 DNA reads TGCGCCAGCAGCTTGTTGGGCAGCCGAACTGGCTACACCTTC. Its translation: CASSLLGSRTGYTF.

This rearrangement joins TRBV30 to TRBJ2-1; 8 bases are a match to TRBD2. Germline assignment: CDR1 GTSNPN and CDR2 SVGIG (reference sequence). The ends lost 7 bases at V and 0 bases at J; junction bases unmatched: 8. The CDR3 has 15 amino acids. This CDR3 reads CALAGSRTSYNEQFF. For the CDR3, the DNA is TGTGCCTTAGCGGGATCCAGAACCTCCTACAATGAGCAGTTCTTC.

The chain combines TRBV5-1 with TRBJ1-2; TRBD1 matches at 7 bases. Germline values: CDR1 SGHRS, CDR2 YFSETQ. The CDR3 runs to 14 residues. V shed 0 bases and J 3 bases; nucleotides not matched to a gene: 2. CDR3 sequence (DNA): TGCGCCAGCAGCTTGGAGGGACAGTACTATGGCTACACCTTC. It specifies CASSLEGQYYGYTF.

Of note for this clone: Other DNA variants within this sample encode the same CDR3. The rearrangement uses TRBV4-1 and TRBJ1-1; D not resolved. This CDR3 has 14 residues. Germline CDR1 MGHRA, CDR2 YSYEKL. V lost 1 base and J lost 0, with 6 bases in between. The CDR3 is CASSQVLMNTEAFF. CDR3 in DNA: TGCGCCAGCAGCCAAGTACTCATGAACACTGAAGCTTTCTTT.

V is TRBV14 and J is TRBJ2-1; 7 bases are a match to TRBD2. Germline-derived CDR1 and CDR2 are SGHDN and FVKESK. The CDR3 spans 14 residues. V shed 4 bases and J 8 bases; nucleotides not matched to a gene: 8. CDR3 sequence: CASSRGGLGHEQFF. CDR3 coding DNA: TGTGCCAGCAGCCGGGGGGGTCTGGGCCATGAGCAGTTCTTC.